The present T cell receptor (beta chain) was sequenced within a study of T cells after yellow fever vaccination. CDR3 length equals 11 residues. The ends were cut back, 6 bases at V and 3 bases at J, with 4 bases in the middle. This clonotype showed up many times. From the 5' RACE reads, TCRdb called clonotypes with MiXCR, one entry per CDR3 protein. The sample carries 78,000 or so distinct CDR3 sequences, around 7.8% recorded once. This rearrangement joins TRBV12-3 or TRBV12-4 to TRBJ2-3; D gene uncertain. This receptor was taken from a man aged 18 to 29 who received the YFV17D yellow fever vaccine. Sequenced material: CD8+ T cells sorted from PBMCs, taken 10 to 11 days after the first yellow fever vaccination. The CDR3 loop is CASRLTDTQYF. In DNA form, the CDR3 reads TGTGCCAGCAGGTTGACAGATACGCAGTATTTT.